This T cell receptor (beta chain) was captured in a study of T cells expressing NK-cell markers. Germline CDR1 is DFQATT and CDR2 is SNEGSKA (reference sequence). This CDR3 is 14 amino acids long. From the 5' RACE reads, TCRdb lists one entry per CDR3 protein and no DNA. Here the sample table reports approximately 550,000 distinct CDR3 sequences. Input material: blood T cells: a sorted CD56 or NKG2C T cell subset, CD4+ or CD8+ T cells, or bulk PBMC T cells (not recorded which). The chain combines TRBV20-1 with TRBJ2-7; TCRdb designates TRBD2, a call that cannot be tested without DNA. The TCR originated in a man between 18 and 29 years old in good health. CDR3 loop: CSASWRAGGPEQYF.